This T cell receptor (beta chain) was found in a study of blood T cell repertoires in COVID-19. Everyone who took part was about 18 to 90 years old, and they came from roughly 25 US areas. Participant-reported clinical history was the basis for cohort assignment. Resolution of symptoms, clearance, or two negative PCRs was present in recovered Cohort 3 donors. The germline V gene has CDR1 LNHDA and CDR2 SQIVND (reference sequence). This CDR3 is 15 amino acids long. The junction had 6 bases not matched to a gene; V was cut back by 4 bases and J by 6 bases. In the original processing: It was from reference gene primer amplification that nucleated cell counts were estimated. Only in-frame clones appear in the TCRdb table, and some are missing; sequencing was by immunoSEQ multiplex PCR. The V and J calls and clone size are taken from that table; D and trimming were inferred from the DNA. The data show about 330,000 clones, with roughly 87% seen just once and more than 1% held by the top ten.

The chain links TRBV19 to TRBJ2-3; 11 nucleotides align to TRBD2. This sequence originates from a woman in her 30s who had recovered from COVID-19. Sequences were obtained from PBMCs or T cells enriched from blood (not recorded which). CDR3 region: CASSTGTSGGDTQYF. The CDR3 DNA reads as TGTGCCAGTAGTACGGGGACTAGCGGAGGGGATACGCAGTATTTT.